Listed here are 6 T cell receptor beta chains from one sample, sequenced in a study of beta chain features in type 1 diabetes. General study findings and limits: Shortening of TCRB CDR3s, moderate but significant, appeared in all four CD4+ subsets of Type 1 diabetes patients.

Antigen specificity for these receptors is unknown. The whole isolated RNA underwent reverse transcription, so sequencing captured expressed TCRB transcripts. Profiled with immunoSEQ multiplex PCR; TCRdb holds only in-frame clones, not every one. This sample has about 160,000 clones, with 7.5% to 8.5% found just once. Sequenced input: central memory CD4+ T cells from blood. The receptor source for this set is a man younger than 35 with type 1 diabetes.

The chain has TRBV5-6 and TRBJ2-3, with 11 bases lining up with TRBD2. The CDR3 is made up of 16 amino acids. Germline V gives CDR1 SGHDT, CDR2 YYEEEE. The V and J ends lost 4 bases and 0 bases, in that order; junction bases with no gene match: 4. This CDR3 reads CASSVGTSGSTDTQYF. In DNA, the CDR3 is TGTGCCAGCAGCGTCGGGACTAGCGGAAGCACAGATACGCAGTATTTT.

In its sample, this clone was seen a few times. The V and J genes are TRBV7-7 and TRBJ2-3, with a weak D call TRBD2 (7 bases). Germline CDR1 is SSHAT and CDR2 is FNYEAQ (reference sequence). Trimming removed 5 bases at V and 4 bases at J, with 16 bases between. The length of the CDR3 is 15 residues. CDR3 coding DNA: TGTGCCAGCAGCCTGGGGAGGGGGGGTGCAGATACGCAGTATTTT. This gives the protein CASSLGRGGADTQYF.

Notes on this clone: This sample also contains other DNA sequences that code for the same CDR3. The chain uses TRBV29-1 and TRBJ1-2, with D maybe TRBD1 (6 bases). V gave up 3 bases and J gave up 4 bases, with 15 bases separating them. Germline assignment: CDR1 SQVTM and CDR2 ANQGSEA. This CDR3 contains 14 residues. In DNA form, the CDR3 reads TGCAGCGTTGAGGGCAGGGGTAGGTCCTATGGCTACACCTTC. It translates to CSVEGRGRSYGYTF.

This clone was detected a few times. This chain joins TRBV7-7 and TRBJ1-1; 9 bases map to TRBD1. The trim removed 5 bases at V and 11 bases at J, leaving 3 bases unmatched. CDR1 and CDR2 from the germline V gene are SSHAT and FNYEAQ (reference sequence). The CDR3 contains 11 residues. The CDR3 DNA follows: TGTGCCAGCAGCCTGACAGGGGGGGCTTTCTTT. Protein product: CASSLTGGAFF. Complete variable domain (other parts from reference TRBV7-7 and TRBJ1-1): GAGVSQSPRYKVTKRGQDVTLRCDPISSHATLYWYQQALGQGPEFLTYFNYEAQPDKSGLPSDRFSAERPEGSISTLTIQRTEQRDSAMYRCASSLTGGAFFGQGTRLTVV.

This chain links TRBV9 with TRBJ1-1, with D tentatively TRBD1 (5 bases). The V gene's germline CDR1 is SGDLS and CDR2 YYNGEE. CDR3 length: 13 residues. Trimming left V 7 bases short and J 1 base short, with 11 bases between. CDR3 nucleotides: TGTGCCAGCGGACAACAGCAGAACACTGAAGCTTTCTTT. This sequence encodes CASGQQQNTEAFF.

The genes are TRBV7-2 and TRBJ2-5, with D unclear. Trimming took off 4 bases at V and 3 bases at J, with 6 bases between the two ends. The CDR3 spans 12 residues. Germline CDR1 and CDR2: SGHTA and FQGNSA. CDR3 bases: TGTGCCAGCAGCTCCCAAAAAGAGACCCAGTACTTC. Its translation: CASSSQKETQYF.